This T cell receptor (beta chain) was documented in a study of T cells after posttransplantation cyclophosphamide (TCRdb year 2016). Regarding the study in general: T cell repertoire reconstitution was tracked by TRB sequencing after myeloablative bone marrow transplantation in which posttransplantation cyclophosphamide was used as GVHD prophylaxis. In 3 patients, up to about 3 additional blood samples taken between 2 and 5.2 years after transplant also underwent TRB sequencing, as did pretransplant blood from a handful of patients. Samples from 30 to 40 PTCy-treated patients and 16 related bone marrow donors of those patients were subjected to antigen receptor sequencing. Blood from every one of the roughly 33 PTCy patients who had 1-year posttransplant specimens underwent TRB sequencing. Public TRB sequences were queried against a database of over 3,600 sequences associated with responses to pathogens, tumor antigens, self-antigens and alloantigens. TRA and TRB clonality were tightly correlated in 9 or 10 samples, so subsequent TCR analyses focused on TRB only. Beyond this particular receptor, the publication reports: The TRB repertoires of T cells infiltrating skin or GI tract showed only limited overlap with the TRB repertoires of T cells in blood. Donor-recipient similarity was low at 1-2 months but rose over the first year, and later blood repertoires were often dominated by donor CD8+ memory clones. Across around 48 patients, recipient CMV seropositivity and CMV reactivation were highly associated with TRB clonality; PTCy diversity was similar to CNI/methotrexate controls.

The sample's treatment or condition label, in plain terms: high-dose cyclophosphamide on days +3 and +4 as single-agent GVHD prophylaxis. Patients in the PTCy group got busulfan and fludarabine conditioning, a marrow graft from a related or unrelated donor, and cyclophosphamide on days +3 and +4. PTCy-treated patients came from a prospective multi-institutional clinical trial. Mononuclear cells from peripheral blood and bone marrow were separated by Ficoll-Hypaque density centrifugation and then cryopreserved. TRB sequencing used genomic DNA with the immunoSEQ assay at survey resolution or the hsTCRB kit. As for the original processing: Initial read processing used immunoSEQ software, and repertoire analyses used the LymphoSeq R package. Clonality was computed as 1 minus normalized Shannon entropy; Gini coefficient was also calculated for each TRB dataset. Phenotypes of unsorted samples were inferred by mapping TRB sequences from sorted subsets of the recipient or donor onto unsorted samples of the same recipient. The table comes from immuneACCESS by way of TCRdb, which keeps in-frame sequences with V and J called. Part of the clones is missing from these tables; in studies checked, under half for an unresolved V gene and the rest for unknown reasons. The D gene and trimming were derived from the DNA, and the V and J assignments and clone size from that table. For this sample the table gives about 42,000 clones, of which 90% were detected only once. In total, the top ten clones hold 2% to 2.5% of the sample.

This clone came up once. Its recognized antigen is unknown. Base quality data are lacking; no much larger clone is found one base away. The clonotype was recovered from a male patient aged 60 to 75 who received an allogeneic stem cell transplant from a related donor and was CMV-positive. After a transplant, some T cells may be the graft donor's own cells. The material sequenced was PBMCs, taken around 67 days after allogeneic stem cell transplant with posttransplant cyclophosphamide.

The nucleotide sequence reads TGCGCCAGCAGCCCCCACGGCACCGGGGAGCTGTTTTTT. Its translation reads: CASSPHGTGELFF. Recombination linked TRBV4-1 to TRBJ2-2; too little of a D gene remains to name it. V is cut by 4 bases and J by 4 bases, and the space between the germline ends is 7 bases. Counted from cysteine to phenylalanine, this CDR3 has 13 amino acids. Only the CDR3 DNA stays, 39 bases, in frame from base 1. CDR1 and CDR2 are drawn from the germline V gene: MGHRA, YSYEKL.